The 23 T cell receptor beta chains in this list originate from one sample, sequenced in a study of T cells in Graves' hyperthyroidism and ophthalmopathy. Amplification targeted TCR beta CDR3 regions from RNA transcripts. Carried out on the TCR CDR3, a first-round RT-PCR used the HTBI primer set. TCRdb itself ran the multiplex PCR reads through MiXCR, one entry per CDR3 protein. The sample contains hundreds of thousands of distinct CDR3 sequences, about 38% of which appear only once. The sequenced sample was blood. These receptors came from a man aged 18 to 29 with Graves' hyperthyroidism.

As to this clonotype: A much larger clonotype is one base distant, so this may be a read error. CDR3 sequence (DNA): TGTGCCAGCAGCCTCAGGGGACAGGGGGACCATGGCTACACCTTC. Translating gives CASSLRGQGDHGYTF. The V gene is TRBV5-6, the J gene TRBJ1-2, with 11 bases identical to TRBD1. The junction had 8 bases not matched to a gene; V was cut back by 4 bases and J by 6 bases. This CDR3 is built from 15 residues. From germline, CDR1 is SGHDT and CDR2 YYEEEE. The full variable domain, completed using reference TRBV5-6 and TRBJ1-2, is DAGVTQSPTHLIKTRGQQVTLRCSPKSGHDTVSWYQQALGQGPQFIFQYYEEEERQRGNFPDRFSGHQFPNYSSELNVNALLLGDSALYLCASSLRGQGDHGYTFGSGTRLTVV.

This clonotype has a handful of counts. The DNA for the CDR3 is TGTGCCAGCAGCTTGGTCACGGGAGGAGGGGAGCTGTTTTTT. It translates to CASSLVTGGGELFF. The rearrangement uses TRBV5-6 and TRBJ2-2; 7 bases map to TRBD2. V shed 0 bases and J 8 bases; nucleotides not matched to a gene: 4. Looked up from germline, CDR1 is SGHDT and CDR2 is YYEEEE. The CDR3 is 14 residues long.

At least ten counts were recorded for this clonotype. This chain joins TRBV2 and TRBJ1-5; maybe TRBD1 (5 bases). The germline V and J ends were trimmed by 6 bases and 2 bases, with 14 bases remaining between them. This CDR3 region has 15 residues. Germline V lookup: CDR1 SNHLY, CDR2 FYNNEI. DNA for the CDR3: TGTGCCAGCAGAAGATACGGGGGTGGCAATCAGCCCCAGCATTTT. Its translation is CASRRYGGGNQPQHF.

CDR3 loop: CASSLDLEGNQPQHF. CDR3 DNA: TGTGCCAGCAGCTTGGACCTGGAGGGCAATCAGCCCCAGCATTTT. This sequence joins TRBV5-6 and TRBJ1-5; D unresolved. Germline lookup yields CDR1 SGHDT and CDR2 YYEEEE. The CDR3 is 15 residues long. The V gene lost 0 bases and the J gene lost 2 bases, with 9 bases spanning the gap.

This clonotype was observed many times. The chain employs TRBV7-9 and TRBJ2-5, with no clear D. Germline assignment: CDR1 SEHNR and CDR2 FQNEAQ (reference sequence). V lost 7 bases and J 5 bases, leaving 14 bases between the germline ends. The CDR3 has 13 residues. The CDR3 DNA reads TGTGCCAGCACCAAGAGGCTAGGGGAGACCCAGTACTTC. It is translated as CASTKRLGETQYF.

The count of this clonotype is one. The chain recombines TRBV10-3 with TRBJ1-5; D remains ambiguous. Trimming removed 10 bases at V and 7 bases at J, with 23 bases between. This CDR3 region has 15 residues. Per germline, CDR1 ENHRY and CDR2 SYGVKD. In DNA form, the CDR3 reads TGTGCCAGCTCACCAAATTACGGGGAAGGACAGCCCCAGCATTTT. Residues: CASSPNYGEGQPQHF.

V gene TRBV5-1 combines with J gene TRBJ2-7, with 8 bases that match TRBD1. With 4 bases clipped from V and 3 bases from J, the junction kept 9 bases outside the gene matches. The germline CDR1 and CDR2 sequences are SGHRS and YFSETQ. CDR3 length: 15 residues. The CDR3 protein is CASSAGQGSNYEQYF. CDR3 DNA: TGCGCCAGCAGCGCCGGACAGGGAAGCAACTACGAGCAGTACTTC.

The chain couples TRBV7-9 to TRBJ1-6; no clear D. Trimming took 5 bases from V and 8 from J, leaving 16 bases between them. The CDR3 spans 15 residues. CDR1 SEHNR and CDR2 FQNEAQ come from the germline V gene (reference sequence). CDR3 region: CASSRPDGPHSPLHF. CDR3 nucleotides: TGTGCCAGCAGCCGCCCGGACGGTCCCCATTCACCCCTCCACTTT.

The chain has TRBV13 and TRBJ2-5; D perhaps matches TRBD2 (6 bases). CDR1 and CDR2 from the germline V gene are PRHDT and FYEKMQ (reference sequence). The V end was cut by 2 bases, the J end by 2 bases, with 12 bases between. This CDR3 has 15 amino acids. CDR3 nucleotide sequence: TGTGCCAGCAGCTTACGGAGGGCAGCACAAGAGACCCAGTACTTC. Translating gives CASSLRRAAQETQYF.

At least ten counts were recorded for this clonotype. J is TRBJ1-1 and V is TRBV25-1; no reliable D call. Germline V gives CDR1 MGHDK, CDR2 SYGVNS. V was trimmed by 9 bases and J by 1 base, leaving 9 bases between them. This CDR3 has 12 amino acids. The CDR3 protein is CARLPPNTEAFF. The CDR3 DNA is TGTGCCAGACTCCCCCCGAACACTGAAGCTTTCTTT.

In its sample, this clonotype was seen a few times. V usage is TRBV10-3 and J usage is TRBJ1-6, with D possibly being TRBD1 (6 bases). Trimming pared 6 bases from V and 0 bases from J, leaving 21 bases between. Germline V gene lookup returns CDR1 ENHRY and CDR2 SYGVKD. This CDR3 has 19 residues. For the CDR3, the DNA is TGTGCCATCAGGGCACTGGGGGGCCCGCTGAGCTCCTATAATTCACCCCTCCACTTT. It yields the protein CAIRALGGPLSSYNSPLHF.

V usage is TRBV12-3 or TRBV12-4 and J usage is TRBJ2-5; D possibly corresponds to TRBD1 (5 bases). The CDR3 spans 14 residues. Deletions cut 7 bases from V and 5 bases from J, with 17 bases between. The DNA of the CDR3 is TGTGCCAGCACCAAATCCTGGCAGGGCGAGACCCAGTACTTC. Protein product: CASTKSWQGETQYF.

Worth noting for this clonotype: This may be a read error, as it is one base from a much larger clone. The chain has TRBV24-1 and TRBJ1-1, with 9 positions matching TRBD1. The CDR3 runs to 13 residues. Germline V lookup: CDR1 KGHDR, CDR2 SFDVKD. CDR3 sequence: CAASDSRDRVLYF. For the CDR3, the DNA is TGTGCCGCCAGTGATTCTCGGGACAGGGTCCTCTATTTT.

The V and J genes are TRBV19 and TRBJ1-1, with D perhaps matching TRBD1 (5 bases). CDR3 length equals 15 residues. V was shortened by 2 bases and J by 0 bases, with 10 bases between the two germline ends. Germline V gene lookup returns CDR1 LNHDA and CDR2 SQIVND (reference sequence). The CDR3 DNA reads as TGTGCCAGTAGTATAACAGGAGAAATGAACACTGAAGCTTTCTTT. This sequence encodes CASSITGEMNTEAFF.

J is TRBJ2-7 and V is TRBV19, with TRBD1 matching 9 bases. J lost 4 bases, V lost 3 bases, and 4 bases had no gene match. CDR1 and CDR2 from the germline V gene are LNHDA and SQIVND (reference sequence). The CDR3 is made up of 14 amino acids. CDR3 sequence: CASSMGDRAYEQYF. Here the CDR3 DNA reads TGTGCCAGTAGTATGGGGGACAGGGCTTACGAGCAGTACTTC.

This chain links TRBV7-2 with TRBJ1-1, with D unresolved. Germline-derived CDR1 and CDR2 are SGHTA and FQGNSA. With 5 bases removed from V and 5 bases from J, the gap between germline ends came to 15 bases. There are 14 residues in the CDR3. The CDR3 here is CASSLSLFLTEAFF. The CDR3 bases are TGTGCCAGCAGCCTGTCACTTTTCCTGACTGAAGCTTTCTTT.

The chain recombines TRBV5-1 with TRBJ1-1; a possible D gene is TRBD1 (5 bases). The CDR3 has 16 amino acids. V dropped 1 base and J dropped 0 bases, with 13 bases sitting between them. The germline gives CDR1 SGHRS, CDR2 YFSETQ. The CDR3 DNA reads TGCGCCAGCAGCTTGTTGCAAGGAGGGGTGAACACTGAAGCTTTCTTT. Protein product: CASSLLQGGVNTEAFF. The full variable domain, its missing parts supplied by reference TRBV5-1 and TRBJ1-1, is KAGVTQTPRYLIKTRGQQVTLSCSPISGHRSVSWYQQTPGQGLQFLFEYFSETQRNKGNFPGRFSGRQFSNSRSEMNVSTLELGDSALYLCASSLLQGGVNTEAFFGQGTRLTVV.

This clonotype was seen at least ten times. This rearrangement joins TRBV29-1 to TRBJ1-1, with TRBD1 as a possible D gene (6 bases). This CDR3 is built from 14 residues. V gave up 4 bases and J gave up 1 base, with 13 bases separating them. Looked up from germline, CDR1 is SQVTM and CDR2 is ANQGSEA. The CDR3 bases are TGCAGCGTTGCCTCCGGGACAACGAACACTGAAGCTTTCTTT. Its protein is CSVASGTTNTEAFF.

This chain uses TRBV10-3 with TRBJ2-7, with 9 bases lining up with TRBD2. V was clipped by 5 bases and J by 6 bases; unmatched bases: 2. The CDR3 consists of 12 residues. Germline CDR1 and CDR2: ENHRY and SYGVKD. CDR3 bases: TGTGCCATCAGTTCTAGCGGGGCCGAGCAGTACTTC. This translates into CAISSSGAEQYF.

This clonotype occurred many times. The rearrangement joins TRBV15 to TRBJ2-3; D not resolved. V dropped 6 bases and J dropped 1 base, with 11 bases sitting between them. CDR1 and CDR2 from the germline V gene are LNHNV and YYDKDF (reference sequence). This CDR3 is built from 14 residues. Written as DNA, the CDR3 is TGTGCCACCAGTAGGGATCCACGCACAGATACGCAGTATTTT. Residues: CATSRDPRTDTQYF.

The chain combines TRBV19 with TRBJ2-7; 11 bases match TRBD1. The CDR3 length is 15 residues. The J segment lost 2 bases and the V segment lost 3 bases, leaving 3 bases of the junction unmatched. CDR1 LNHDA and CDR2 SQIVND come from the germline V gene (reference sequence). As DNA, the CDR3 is TGTGCCAGTAGTATCGGACAGGGGGCCACCTACGAGCAGTACTTC. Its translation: CASSIGQGATYEQYF. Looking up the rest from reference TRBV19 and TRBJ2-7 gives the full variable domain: DGGITQSPKYLFRKEGQNVTLSCEQNLNHDAMYWYRQDPGQGLRLIYYSQIVNDFQKGDIAEGYSVSREKKESFPLTVTSAQKNPTAFYLCASSIGQGATYEQYFGPGTRLTVT.

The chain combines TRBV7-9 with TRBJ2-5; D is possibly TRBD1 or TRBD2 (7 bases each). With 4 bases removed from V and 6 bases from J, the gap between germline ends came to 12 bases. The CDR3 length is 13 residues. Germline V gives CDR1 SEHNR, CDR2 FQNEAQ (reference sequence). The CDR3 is CASSSGGAKTQYF. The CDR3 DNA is TGTGCCAGCAGCTCAGGGGGGGCGAAGACCCAGTACTTC.

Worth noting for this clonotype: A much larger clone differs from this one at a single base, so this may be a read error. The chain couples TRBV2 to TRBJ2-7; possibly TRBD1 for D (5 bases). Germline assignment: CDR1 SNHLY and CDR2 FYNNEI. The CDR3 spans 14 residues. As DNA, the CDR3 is TGCGCCAGCAGCCAAGGGGCCGGGTCATACGAGCAGCACTTC. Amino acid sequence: CASSQGAGSYEQHF. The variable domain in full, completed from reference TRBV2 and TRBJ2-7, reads EPEVTQTPSHQVTQMGQEVILRCVPISNHLYFYWYRQILGQKVEFLVSFYNNEISEKSEIFDDQFSVERPDGSNFTLKIRSTKLEDSAMYFCASSQGAGSYEQHFGPGTRLTVT.